The T cell receptor (delta chain) described here comes from a study of gamma-delta chains in newborns, infants, children. Whole-study context: Microbial exposure reportedly drives polyclonal innate γδ T cell expansion after birth.

The CDR3 contains 17 residues. V was pared by 3 bases and J by 0 bases, with 8 bases of the junction left unmatched. Germline V gene data show CDR1 as TSWWSYY and CDR2 as QGS. TCRdb ran CATT on the reads. The sample shows approximately 2,800 delta-chain clones, 40% to 55% of them seen only once. This receptor was identified in a child who received the measles vaccine. The chain combines TRDV1 with TRDJ1; TRDD3 agrees at 9 bases. The sequencing here drew on blood, taken at baseline. CDR3 coding DNA: TGTGCTCTTGGGGACGTACTGGGGGAACCGTACACCGATAAACTCATCTTT. It translates to CALGDVLGEPYTDKLIF.